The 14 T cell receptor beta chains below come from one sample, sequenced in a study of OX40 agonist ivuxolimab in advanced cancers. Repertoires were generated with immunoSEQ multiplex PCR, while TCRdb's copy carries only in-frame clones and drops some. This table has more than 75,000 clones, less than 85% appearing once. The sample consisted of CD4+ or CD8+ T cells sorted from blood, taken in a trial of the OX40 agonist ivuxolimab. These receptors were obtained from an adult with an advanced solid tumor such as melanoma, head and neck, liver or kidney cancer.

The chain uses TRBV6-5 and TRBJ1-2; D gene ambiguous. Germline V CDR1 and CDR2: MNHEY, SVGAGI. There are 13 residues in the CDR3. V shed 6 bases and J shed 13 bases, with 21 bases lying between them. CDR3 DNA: TGTGCCAGCAGCTTCTCGGTGACGAATACCTGCACCTTC. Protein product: CASSFSVTNTCTF.

The DNA for the CDR3 is TGTGCCAGTAGTACCCCCTCGGGAGCTCGGTTGTCTAACTATGGCTACACCTTC. Its translation is CASSTPSGARLSNYGYTF. V is TRBV19 and J is TRBJ1-2; D is uncertain. The V gene lost 4 bases and the J gene lost 0 bases, with 21 bases spanning the gap. The CDR3 is made up of 18 amino acids. From germline, CDR1 is LNHDA and CDR2 SQIVND (reference sequence). Full variable domain (rest looked up from reference TRBV19 and TRBJ1-2): DGGITQSPKYLFRKEGQNVTLSCEQNLNHDAMYWYRQDPGQGLRLIYYSQIVNDFQKGDIAEGYSVSREKKESFPLTVTSAQKNPTAFYLCASSTPSGARLSNYGYTFGSGTRLTVV.

The chain's CDR3 is CASSLGQMNTGELFF. CDR3 DNA: TGTGCCAGCAGCTTGGGACAGATGAACACCGGGGAGCTGTTTTTT. The V and J genes are TRBV5-4 and TRBJ2-2; a possible D gene is TRBD1 (5 bases). The CDR3 runs to 15 residues. The germline gives CDR1 SGHNT, CDR2 YYREEE (reference sequence). V was cut by 0 bases and J by 1 base, with 7 bases left in between.

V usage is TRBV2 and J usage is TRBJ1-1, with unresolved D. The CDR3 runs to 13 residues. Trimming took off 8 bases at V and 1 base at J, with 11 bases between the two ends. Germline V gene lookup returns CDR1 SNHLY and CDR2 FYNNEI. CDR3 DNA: TGTGCCAGCTGTTTCCAGACGAACACTGAAGCTTTCTTT. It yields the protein CASCFQTNTEAFF.

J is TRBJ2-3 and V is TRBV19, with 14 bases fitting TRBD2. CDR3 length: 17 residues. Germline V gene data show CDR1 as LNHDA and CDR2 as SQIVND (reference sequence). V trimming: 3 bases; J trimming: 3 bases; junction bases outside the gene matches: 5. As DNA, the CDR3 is TGTGCCAGTAGTATGACTAGCGGGGGGGCCGGGACAGATACGCAGTATTTT. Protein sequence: CASSMTSGGAGTDTQYF.

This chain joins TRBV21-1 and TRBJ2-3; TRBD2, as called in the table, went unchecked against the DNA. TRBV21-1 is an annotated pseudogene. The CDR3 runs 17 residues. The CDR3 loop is CASSKCRGAALGDTQYF. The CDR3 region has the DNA TGTGCCAGCAGCAAATGTCGCGGGGCTGCCCTAGGGGATACGCAGTATTTT.

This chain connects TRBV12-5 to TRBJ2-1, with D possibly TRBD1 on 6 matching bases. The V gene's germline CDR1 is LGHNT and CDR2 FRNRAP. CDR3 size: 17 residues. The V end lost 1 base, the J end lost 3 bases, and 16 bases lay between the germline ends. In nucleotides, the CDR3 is TGTGCTAGTGGTTTGGCCCAGGGGAGCCCCTTCTACAATGAGCAGTTCTTC. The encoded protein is CASGLAQGSPFYNEQFF.

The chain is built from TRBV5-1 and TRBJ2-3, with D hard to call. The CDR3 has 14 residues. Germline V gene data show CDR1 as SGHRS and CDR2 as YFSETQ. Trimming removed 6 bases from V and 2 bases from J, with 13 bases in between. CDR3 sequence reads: CASIWSDFTDTQYF. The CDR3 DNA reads TGCGCCAGCATTTGGAGTGACTTCACAGATACGCAGTATTTT.

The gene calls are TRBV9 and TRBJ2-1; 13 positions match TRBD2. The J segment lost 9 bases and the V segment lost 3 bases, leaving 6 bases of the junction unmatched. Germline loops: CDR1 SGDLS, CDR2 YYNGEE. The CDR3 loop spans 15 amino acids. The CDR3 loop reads CASSGGTSGVGEQFF. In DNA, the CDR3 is TGTGCCAGCAGCGGTGGGACTAGCGGGGTTGGTGAGCAGTTCTTC.

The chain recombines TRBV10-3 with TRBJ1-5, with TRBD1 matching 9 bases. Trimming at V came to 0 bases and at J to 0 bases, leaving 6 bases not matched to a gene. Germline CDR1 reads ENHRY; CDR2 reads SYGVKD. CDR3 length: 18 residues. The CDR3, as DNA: TGTGCCATCAGTGAGTCGAGACAGGGGGGTTTTAGCAATCAGCCCCAGCATTTT. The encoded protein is CAISESRQGGFSNQPQHF.

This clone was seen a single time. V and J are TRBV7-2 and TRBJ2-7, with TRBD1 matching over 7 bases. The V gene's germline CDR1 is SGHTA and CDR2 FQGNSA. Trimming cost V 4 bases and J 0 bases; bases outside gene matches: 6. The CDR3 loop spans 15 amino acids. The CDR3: CASSSRQGSSYEQYF. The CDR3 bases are TGTGCCAGCAGCTCCCGACAGGGCAGCTCCTACGAGCAGTACTTC.

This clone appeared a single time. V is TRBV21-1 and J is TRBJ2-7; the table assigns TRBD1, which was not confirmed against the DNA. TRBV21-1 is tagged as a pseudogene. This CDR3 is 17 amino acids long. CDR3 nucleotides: TGTGCCAGCAGCGCCCAGGGCGGGACAGGGTCGTTCTACGAGCAGTACTTC. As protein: CASSAQGGTGSFYEQYF.

As DNA, the CDR3 is TGTGCCAGCAGCTCTAGGGACCCCTACGAGCAGTACTTC. Protein: CASSSRDPYEQYF. V is TRBV7-9 and J is TRBJ2-7; D might be TRBD1 or TRBD2, each matching 5 bases. The V end lost 4 bases, the J end lost 2 bases, and 9 bases lay between the germline ends. Germline CDR1 reads SEHNR; CDR2 reads FQNEAQ (reference sequence). CDR3 length: 13 amino acids.

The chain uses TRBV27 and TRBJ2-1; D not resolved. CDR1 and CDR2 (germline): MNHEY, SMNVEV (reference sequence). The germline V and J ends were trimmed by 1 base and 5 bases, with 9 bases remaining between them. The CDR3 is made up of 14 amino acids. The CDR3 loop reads CASSLFPKNNEQFF. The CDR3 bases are TGTGCCAGCAGTTTATTCCCGAAAAACAATGAGCAGTTCTTC.